These 4 T cell receptor beta chains came from one sample sequenced in a study of CD8 T cells in ankylosing spondylitis. TCRdb reprocessed the 5' RACE reads via MiXCR and lists one record per CDR3 protein. The sample consists of 350,000 or so distinct CDR3 sequences, about 9.9% of them appearing once. The sample was blood, either unsorted or a sorted T cell fraction (not recorded which). These receptors were taken from a female donor with ankylosing spondylitis or in good health (not recorded which).

At least ten counts were recorded for this clonotype. The chain combines TRBV5-1 with TRBJ1-3, with 8 bases that match TRBD1. Per germline, CDR1 SGHRS and CDR2 YFSETQ. After removal of 4 bases from V and 2 bases from J, the junction contained 5 bases not matched to a gene. This CDR3 has 15 residues. CDR3 protein: CASSHGQGAGNTIYF. The DNA for the CDR3 is TGCGCCAGCAGCCACGGACAGGGTGCTGGAAACACCATATATTTT.

As concerns this clonotype: Given a much more abundant clone one base away, this may be a read error. The chain combines TRBV5-1 with TRBJ1-1, with D tentatively TRBD1 (5 bases). The CDR3 totals 15 residues. Germline CDR1 SGHRS, CDR2 YFSETQ. CDR3 region: CAGSSSPGGNTEAFF. The DNA of the CDR3 is TGCGCCGGCAGCTCCTCTCCCGGGGGGAACACTGAAGCTTTCTTT. Drawing the rest from reference TRBV5-1 and TRBJ1-1, the complete variable domain is KAGVTQTPRYLIKTRGQQVTLSCSPISGHRSVSWYQQTPGQGLQFLFEYFSETQRNKGNFPGRFSGRQFSNSRSEMNVSTLELGDSALYLCAGSSSPGGNTEAFFGQGTRLTVV.

This clonotype was found many times. The genes are TRBV9 and TRBJ2-2, with D possibly matching TRBD2 (6 bases). CDR3 size: 16 residues. The germline V and J ends were trimmed by 0 bases and 5 bases, with 14 bases remaining between them. Germline-derived CDR1 and CDR2 are SGDLS and YYNGEE. The CDR3 sequence: CASSVAAGLDTGELFF. In DNA form, the CDR3 reads TGTGCCAGCAGCGTAGCTGCGGGACTGGATACCGGGGAGCTGTTTTTT.

This clonotype was recorded many times. The genes are TRBV12-3 or TRBV12-4 and TRBJ1-4; D is unresolved. The V end was cut by 2 bases, the J end by 8 bases, with 9 bases between. The CDR3 contains 13 residues. CDR3 sequence reads: CASSLRLGEKLFF. In DNA form, the CDR3 reads TGTGCCAGCAGTTTAAGACTGGGGGAAAAACTGTTTTTT.